The clone carrying this T cell receptor beta chain was seen a handful of times. What it binds is unknown. The purity of all sorted populations exceeded 98%. The CDR3 totals 16 residues. V shed 8 bases and J 2 bases; nucleotides not matched to a gene: 15. Per germline, CDR1 MDHEN and CDR2 SYDVKM. The record originates from a study of beta chain features in type 1 diabetes. Expressed TCRB transcripts were sequenced, since all the RNA that had been isolated was reverse transcribed. Clones were sequenced by immunoSEQ multiplex PCR, and TCRdb holds only the in-frame ones, with some missing. The repertoire holds about 360,000 clones, roughly 12% seen once, with 0.015% to 0.02% in the top ten. Study findings and constraints: Individuals with type 1 diabetes displayed fewer insertions and more deletions at VDJ junctions. The naive, central memory and Treg TCRB repertoires showed an apparent similarity that was greater among patients than among healthy donors.

V is TRBV28 and J is TRBJ2-7, with 7 nucleotides matching TRBD1. The sequence came from a man younger than 30 in good health. Sample: naive CD4+ T cells from blood. The CDR3 here is CASVEIGSGQTYEQYF. The CDR3 nucleotides read TGTGCCAGCGTGGAGATCGGATCGGGACAGACCTACGAGCAGTACTTC.